The 19 T cell receptor beta chains given below trace back to one sample, sequenced in a study of blood T cells in healthy people across ages. A second PCR, run for about 7 to 11 cycles, used a sample-barcoded 5' primer plus a J-beta primer mix. TCRdb called the 5' RACE reads again in MiXCR, with one record for every CDR3 protein. The table records 1.5 million to 2 million distinct CDR3 sequences, 28% of them present only once. The sequenced sample consisted of blood. These receptors were taken from a woman aged 25 to 39 in good health.

For this clonotype: A read error may be the cause here, since a much bigger clone is one base away. The rearrangement joins TRBV12-3 or TRBV12-4 to TRBJ1-5; a weak D match, TRBD1 (6 bases). This CDR3 contains 16 residues. CDR3 sequence reads: CANSRWGARNNQPQHF. In DNA form, the CDR3 reads TGTGCCAACAGTCGGTGGGGGGCCCGAAACAATCAGCCCCAGCATTTT.

This clonotype has just a few counts. The chain carries TRBV20-1 and TRBJ2-7, with TRBD2 matching over 8 bases. This CDR3 has 13 amino acids. The V gene's germline CDR1 is DFQATT and CDR2 SNEGSKA (reference sequence). Germline trimming cut 5 bases from V and 3 bases from J; bases unmatched to any gene: 6. CDR3 sequence: CSAEVAGNYEQYF. The CDR3 DNA follows: TGCAGTGCTGAGGTAGCGGGGAACTACGAGCAGTACTTC.

This clonotype was observed at least ten times. One end of the junction is discordant with germline, which a read error may explain. V and J are TRBV12-3 or TRBV12-4 and TRBJ2-3, with 7 bases identical to TRBD2. The CDR3 consists of 14 residues. The CDR3 spells CASSFGGSTDTQYF. In nucleotides, the CDR3 is TGCGCCAGCAGTTTCGGGGGGAGCACAGATACGCAGTATTTT.

This clonotype was counted between two and nine times. This chain joins TRBV2 and TRBJ2-1; 9 bases map to TRBD1. CDR1 is SNHLY, CDR2 FYNNEI, per germline. The V segment lost 5 bases and the J segment 0 bases; nucleotides outside the gene matches: 17. The CDR3 is 20 residues long. The CDR3 here is CASSIPRTGASPSSYNEQFF. DNA of the CDR3: TGTGCCAGCAGTATCCCCCGGACAGGGGCCTCACCGAGCTCCTACAATGAGCAGTTCTTC. The variable domain in full, completed from reference TRBV2 and TRBJ2-1, reads EPEVTQTPSHQVTQMGQEVILRCVPISNHLYFYWYRQILGQKVEFLVSFYNNEISEKSEIFDDQFSVERPDGSNFTLKIRSTKLEDSAMYFCASSIPRTGASPSSYNEQFFGPGTRLTVL.

The chain couples TRBV11-2 to TRBJ2-7, with 10 bases fitting TRBD1. Germline assignment: CDR1 SGHAT and CDR2 FQNNGV. The CDR3 sequence is 15 residues long. V was clipped by 5 bases and J by 2 bases; unmatched bases: 6. In DNA form, the CDR3 reads TGTGCCAGCAGCCAGACGACAGGGGGCGCCTACGAGCAGTACTTC. Its protein is CASSQTTGGAYEQYF.

The chain's CDR3 is CASSVGGRAGGETQYF. Written as DNA, the CDR3 is TGTGCCAGCAGCGTAGGAGGCAGGGCAGGCGGAGAGACCCAGTACTTC. This chain uses TRBV9 with TRBJ2-5; TRBD1 might be the D (5 bases). The V gene's germline CDR1 is SGDLS and CDR2 YYNGEE. Deletions cut 0 bases from V and 4 bases from J, with 16 bases between. This CDR3 contains 16 residues.

There are a few counts of this clonotype. The rearrangement links TRBV4-2 to TRBJ2-7, with D tentatively TRBD1 (5 bases). Germline-derived CDR1 and CDR2 are LGHNA and YNFKEQ. Trimming left V 4 bases short and J 2 bases short, with 18 bases between. The CDR3 has 16 amino acids. CDR3 loop: CASSLLGPPATYEQYF. The CDR3 DNA follows: TGTGCCAGCAGCCTGCTGGGGCCCCCGGCAACCTACGAGCAGTACTTC.

There are a few counts of this clonotype. The rearrangement uses TRBV14 and TRBJ2-7; 7 nucleotides agree with TRBD2. CDR3 length equals 14 residues. V shed 8 bases, J shed 7 bases, and the junction held 14 bases outside the gene matches. Germline CDR1 reads SGHDN; CDR2 reads FVKESK. This CDR3 reads CASRPARGAGEQYF. The CDR3 region has the DNA TGTGCCAGCCGGCCCGCCCGGGGAGCGGGGGAGCAGTACTTC.

The chain has TRBV27 and TRBJ2-1; D call uncertain. The CDR3 covers 15 residues. With 5 bases removed from V and 5 bases from J, the gap between germline ends came to 16 bases. The germline V gene encodes CDR1 MNHEY and CDR2 SMNVEV (reference sequence). CDR3 sequence (DNA): TGTGCCAGCAGTCCGCCTCCCCCTGTCGACAATGAGCAGTTCTTC. It codes for CASSPPPPVDNEQFF.

The chain is built from TRBV12-3 or TRBV12-4 and TRBJ1-5; a weak D match, TRBD1 (5 bases). The CDR3 is made up of 18 amino acids. Trimming stripped 3 bases from V and 2 bases from J, with 20 bases between. The CDR3, as DNA: TGTGCCAGCAGTTTCGGGGTCGCGAGGGGCCTTGGCAATCAGCCCCAGCATTTT. This gives the protein CASSFGVARGLGNQPQHF.

The chain joins TRBV20-1 to TRBJ2-6; 8 bases agree with TRBD1. The germline CDR1 and CDR2 sequences are DFQATT and SNEGSKA (reference sequence). With V trimmed by 6 bases and J by 2 bases, 6 bases remained unmatched. This CDR3 has 15 amino acids. The CDR3: CSASRTGTGANVLTF. The DNA of the CDR3 is TGCAGTGCCAGCCGGACAGGGACTGGGGCCAACGTCCTGACTTTC.

This clonotype was counted many times. The chain recombines TRBV29-1 with TRBJ2-5, with TRBD1 as a possible D gene (6 bases). CDR1 is SQVTM and CDR2 is ANQGSEA in the germline V gene. Trimming stripped 0 bases from V and 0 bases from J, with 17 bases between. The CDR3 sequence is 17 residues long. The DNA for the CDR3 is TGCAGCGTTGAAGATCACCGGACAGTGAAAAACCAAGAGACCCAGTACTTC. Translated: CSVEDHRTVKNQETQYF.

The V and J genes are TRBV20-1 and TRBJ2-3, with 9 bases fitting TRBD1. Unmatched junction bases numbered 13, after V lost 6 bases and J lost 0 bases. The length of the CDR3 is 17 residues. Germline V gene sequence: CDR1 DFQATT, CDR2 SNEGSKA (reference sequence). The CDR3 DNA reads TGCAGTGCCGGGACAGGGTATCCCACATCTAGCACAGATACGCAGTATTTT. It translates to CSAGTGYPTSSTDTQYF.

The rearrangement uses TRBV30 and TRBJ2-2, with D hard to call. V was trimmed by 3 bases and J by 1 base, leaving 9 bases between them. Germline V gene sequence: CDR1 GTSNPN, CDR2 SVGIG (reference sequence). This CDR3 has 14 residues. The CDR3 region has the DNA TGTGCCTGGAGATCCCCAATGAACACCGGGGAGCTGTTTTTT. Translating gives CAWRSPMNTGELFF.

This clonotype was observed a handful of times. This rearrangement joins TRBV29-1 to TRBJ1-5; D not resolved. The V end was cut by 5 bases, the J end by 4 bases, with 15 bases between. The CDR3 runs 14 residues. Germline CDR1 is SQVTM and CDR2 is ANQGSEA. The CDR3 DNA follows: TGCAGCGTTCAGGACGGAAGTGGAAATCAGCCCCAGCATTTT. This gives the protein CSVQDGSGNQPQHF. Drawing the rest from reference TRBV29-1 and TRBJ1-5, the complete variable domain is SAVISQKPSRDICQRGTSLTIQCQVDSQVTMMFWYRQQPGQSLTLIATANQGSEATYESGFVIDKFPISRPNLTFSTLTVSNMSPEDSSIYLCSVQDGSGNQPQHFGDGTRLSIL.

This clonotype was counted a few times. The chain couples TRBV2 to TRBJ2-3; possibly TRBD1 or TRBD2 for D (5 bases each). The germline V gene has CDR1 SNHLY and CDR2 FYNNEI. The CDR3 runs 15 residues. V was cut by 7 bases and J by 1 base, with 15 bases left in between. The CDR3 sequence: CASTRGPSGTDTQYF. The CDR3 DNA reads as TGTGCCAGCACACGGGGACCATCTGGCACAGATACGCAGTATTTT.

This clonotype was seen more than once but under ten times. V and J are TRBV2 and TRBJ2-3; the D is unclear. CDR3 length: 13 amino acids. Germline CDR1 and CDR2: SNHLY and FYNNEI. Trimming pared 7 bases from V and 1 base from J, leaving 9 bases between. The CDR3 DNA is TGTGCCAGCAAAGGGCCCCGCACAGATACGCAGTATTTT. Residues: CASKGPRTDTQYF.

In this sample, this clonotype turned up many times. V usage is TRBV9 and J usage is TRBJ1-2; 8 nucleotides agree with TRBD1. J was trimmed by 0 bases and V by 3 bases; bases with no gene match: 7. From germline, CDR1 is SGDLS and CDR2 YYNGEE. The CDR3 runs to 16 residues. CDR3 residues: CASSGVDRGTNYGYTF. CDR3 coding DNA: TGTGCCAGCAGCGGGGTTGACAGGGGAACTAACTATGGCTACACCTTC. Full variable domain (outside the CDR3, taken from reference TRBV9 and TRBJ1-2): DSGVTQTPKHLITATGQRVTLRCSPRSGDLSVYWYQQSLDQGLQFLIQYYNGEERAKGNILERFSAQQFPDLHSELNLSSLELGDSALYFCASSGVDRGTNYGYTFGSGTRLTVV.

Only a few counts were recorded for this clonotype. The chain uses TRBV9 and TRBJ2-1; D remains ambiguous. V was cut by 0 bases and J by 9 bases, with 7 bases left in between. There are 12 residues in the CDR3. Germline CDR1 and CDR2: SGDLS and YYNGEE. The CDR3 reads CASSVAQSEQFF. CDR3 sequence (DNA): TGTGCCAGCAGCGTAGCCCAGTCTGAGCAGTTCTTC.